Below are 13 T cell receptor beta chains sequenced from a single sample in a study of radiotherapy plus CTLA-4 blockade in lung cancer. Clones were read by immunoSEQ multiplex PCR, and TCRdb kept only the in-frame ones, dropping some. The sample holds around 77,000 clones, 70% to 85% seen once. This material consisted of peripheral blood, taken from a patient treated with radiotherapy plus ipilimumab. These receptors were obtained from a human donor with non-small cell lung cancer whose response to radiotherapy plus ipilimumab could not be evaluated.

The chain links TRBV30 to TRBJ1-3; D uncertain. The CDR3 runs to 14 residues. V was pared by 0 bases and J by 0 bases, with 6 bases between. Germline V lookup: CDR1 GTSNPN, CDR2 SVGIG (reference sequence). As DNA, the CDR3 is TGTGCCTGGAGTGTAGTAGCCTCTGGAAACACCATATATTTT. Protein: CAWSVVASGNTIYF.

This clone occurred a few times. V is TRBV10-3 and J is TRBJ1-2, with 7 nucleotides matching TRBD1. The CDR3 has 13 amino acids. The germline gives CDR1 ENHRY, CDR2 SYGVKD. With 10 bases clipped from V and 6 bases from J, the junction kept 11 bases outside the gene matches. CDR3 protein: CATTNRQGDGYTF. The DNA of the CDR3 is TGTGCCACCACAAATAGGCAGGGGGATGGCTACACCTTC.

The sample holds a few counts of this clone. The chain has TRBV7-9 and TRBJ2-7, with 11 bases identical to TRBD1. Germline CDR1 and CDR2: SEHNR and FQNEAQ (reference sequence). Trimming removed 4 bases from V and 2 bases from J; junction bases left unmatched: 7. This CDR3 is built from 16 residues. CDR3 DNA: TGTGCCAGCAGCTGGACAGGGGGCCAGTCGGCCTACGAGCAGTACTTC. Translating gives CASSWTGGQSAYEQYF.

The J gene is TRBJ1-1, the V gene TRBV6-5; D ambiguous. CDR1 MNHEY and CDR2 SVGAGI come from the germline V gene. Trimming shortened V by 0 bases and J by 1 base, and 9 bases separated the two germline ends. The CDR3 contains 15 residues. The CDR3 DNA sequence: TGTGCCAGCAGTTACTCGATTGACTGGAACACTGAAGCTTTCTTT. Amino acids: CASSYSIDWNTEAFF.

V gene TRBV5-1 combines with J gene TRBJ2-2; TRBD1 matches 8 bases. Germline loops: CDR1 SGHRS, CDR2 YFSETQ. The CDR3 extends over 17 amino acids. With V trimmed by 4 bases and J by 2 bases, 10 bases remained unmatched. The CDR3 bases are TGCGCCAGCAGCCCCAGGACAGGGACAACAAACACCGGGGAGCTGTTTTTT. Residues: CASSPRTGTTNTGELFF.

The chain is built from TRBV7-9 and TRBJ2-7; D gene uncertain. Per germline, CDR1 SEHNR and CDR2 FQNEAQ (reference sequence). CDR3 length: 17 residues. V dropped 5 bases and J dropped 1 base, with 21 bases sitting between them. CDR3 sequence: CASSPRRFRPFSYEQYF. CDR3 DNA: TGTGCCAGCAGCCCAAGGCGGTTTAGGCCTTTTTCCTACGAGCAGTACTTC.

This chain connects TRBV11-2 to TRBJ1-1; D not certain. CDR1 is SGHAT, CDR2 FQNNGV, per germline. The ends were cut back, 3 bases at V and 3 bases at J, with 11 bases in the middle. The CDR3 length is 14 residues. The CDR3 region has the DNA TGTGCCAGCAGCTTCCGAGTTCGGGACACTGAAGCTTTCTTT. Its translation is CASSFRVRDTEAFF.

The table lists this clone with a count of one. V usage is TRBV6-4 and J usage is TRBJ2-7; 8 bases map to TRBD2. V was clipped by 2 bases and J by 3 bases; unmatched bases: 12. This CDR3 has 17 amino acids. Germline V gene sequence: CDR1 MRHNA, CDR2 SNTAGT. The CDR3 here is CASSDNLRLATCYEQYF. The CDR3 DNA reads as TGTGCCAGCAGTGACAACTTGAGACTAGCGACCTGCTACGAGCAGTACTTC.

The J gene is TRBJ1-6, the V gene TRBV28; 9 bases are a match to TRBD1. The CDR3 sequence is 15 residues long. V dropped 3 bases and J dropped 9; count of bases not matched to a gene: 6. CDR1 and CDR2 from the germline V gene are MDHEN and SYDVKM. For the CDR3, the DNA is TGTGCCAGCAGTTTCCCGGGACAGGGTTTTTCACCCCTCCACTTT. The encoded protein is CASSFPGQGFSPLHF.

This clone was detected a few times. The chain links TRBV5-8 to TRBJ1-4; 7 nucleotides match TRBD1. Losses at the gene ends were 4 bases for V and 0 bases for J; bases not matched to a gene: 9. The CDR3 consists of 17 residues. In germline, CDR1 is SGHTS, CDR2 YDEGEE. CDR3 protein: CASSVTGDPSTNEKLFF. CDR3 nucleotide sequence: TGTGCCAGCAGCGTTACAGGGGACCCATCAACTAATGAAAAACTGTTTTTT.

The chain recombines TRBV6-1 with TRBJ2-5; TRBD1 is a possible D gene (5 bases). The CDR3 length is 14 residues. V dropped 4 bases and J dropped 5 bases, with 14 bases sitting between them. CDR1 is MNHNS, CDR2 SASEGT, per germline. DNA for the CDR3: TGTGCCAGCAGTGGCCGACAGCCCCAGGAGACCCAGTACTTC. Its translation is CASSGRQPQETQYF.

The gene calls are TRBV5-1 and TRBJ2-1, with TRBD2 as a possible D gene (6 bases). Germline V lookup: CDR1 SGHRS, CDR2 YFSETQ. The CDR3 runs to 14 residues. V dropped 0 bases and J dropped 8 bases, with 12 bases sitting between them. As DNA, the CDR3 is TGCGCCAGCAGCTTGGTGGCTAGCGAGGATGAGCAGTTCTTC. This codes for CASSLVASEDEQFF.

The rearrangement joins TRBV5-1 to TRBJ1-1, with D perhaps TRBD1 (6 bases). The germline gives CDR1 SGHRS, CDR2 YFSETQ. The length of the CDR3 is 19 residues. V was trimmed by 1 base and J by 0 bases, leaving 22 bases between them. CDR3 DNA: TGCGCCAGCAGCTTGACCCCCTCCGGGGGGCCCACTCTGAACACTGAAGCTTTCTTT. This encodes CASSLTPSGGPTLNTEAFF.